One sample yielded the 22 T cell receptor beta chains listed below, sequenced in a study of T cells in Graves' hyperthyroidism and ophthalmopathy. Amplified regions were TCR beta CDR3 sequences from RNA transcripts. HTBI primers were the set used in a first-round RT-PCR of the TCR CDR3. TCRdb reprocessed the multiplex PCR reads with MiXCR, giving one entry per CDR3 protein. Among about 640,000 distinct CDR3 sequences listed, less than 25% were seen once. The sample comprised blood. Receptors originate from a man younger than 40 with Graves' ophthalmopathy.

V gene TRBV5-1 combines with J gene TRBJ2-7; 8 bases align to TRBD1. From germline, CDR1 is SGHRS and CDR2 YFSETQ. The CDR3 has 16 amino acids. The V and J ends lost 1 base and 5 bases, in that order; junction bases with no gene match: 11. In nucleotides, the CDR3 is TGCGCCAGCAGCTTGAGTTGGGGACAGGTGGGCCACGAGCAGTACTTC. Protein product: CASSLSWGQVGHEQYF.

A single count supports this clonotype. The J gene is TRBJ1-2, the V gene TRBV30, with D perhaps TRBD1 (5 bases). The germline CDR1 and CDR2 sequences are GTSNPN and SVGIG (reference sequence). The CDR3 covers 14 residues. V lost 3 bases and J lost 4, with 15 bases in between. Here the CDR3 DNA reads TGTGCCTGGAGGCCCCCCGGGGGGACCTATGGCTACACCTTC. This codes for CAWRPPGGTYGYTF. The variable domain in full, with the rest retrieved from reference TRBV30 and TRBJ1-2, is SQTIHQWPATLVQPVGSPLSLECTVEGTSNPNLYWYRQAAGRGLQLLFYSVGIGQISSEVPQNLSASRPQDRQFILSSKKLLLSDSGFYLCAWRPPGGTYGYTFGSGTRLTVV.

In its sample, this clonotype was seen many times. The chain employs TRBV27 and TRBJ1-1, with TRBD1 identical over 7 bases. Trimming cost V 8 bases and J 4 bases; bases outside gene matches: 4. The CDR3 spans 12 residues. From germline, CDR1 is MNHEY and CDR2 SMNVEV (reference sequence). The CDR3 reads CASRQGGTEAFF. Here the CDR3 DNA reads TGTGCCAGCCGCCAGGGGGGCACTGAAGCTTTCTTT.

At least ten counts were recorded for this clonotype. The J gene is TRBJ1-1, the V gene TRBV12-3 or TRBV12-4; D is ambiguous. Between the trimmed V and J ends, which lost 2 bases and 2 bases, there was a span of 18 bases. There are 17 residues in the CDR3. CDR3 nucleotide sequence: TGTGCCAGCAGTTTACCCCCTGTGCTGGGCTTAAACACTGAAGCTTTCTTT. Translated: CASSLPPVLGLNTEAFF.

The DNA of the CDR3 is TGTGCCAGCAGCGTACCGGGACTAGATACGCAGTATTTT. Its translation is CASSVPGLDTQYF. The gene calls are TRBV11-2 and TRBJ2-3; tentative D call: TRBD2 (6 bases). This CDR3 region has 13 residues. With 5 bases removed from V and 5 bases from J, the gap between germline ends came to 11 bases. Looked up from germline, CDR1 is SGHAT and CDR2 is FQNNGV.

The chain couples TRBV19 to TRBJ2-1; 7 bases align to TRBD1. V shed 7 bases, J shed 1 base, and the junction held 7 bases outside the gene matches. This CDR3 has 15 residues. The germline V gene encodes CDR1 LNHDA and CDR2 SQIVND (reference sequence). The CDR3 loop reads CASTPGQDSYNEQFF. The CDR3 nucleotides are TGTGCCAGTACCCCCGGACAGGATTCCTACAATGAGCAGTTCTTC. The complete variable domain, with remaining parts taken from reference TRBV19 and TRBJ2-1, reads DGGITQSPKYLFRKEGQNVTLSCEQNLNHDAMYWYRQDPGQGLRLIYYSQIVNDFQKGDIAEGYSVSREKKESFPLTVTSAQKNPTAFYLCASTPGQDSYNEQFFGPGTRLTVL.

The V gene is TRBV19, the J gene TRBJ1-5, with D unresolved. CDR3 length equals 15 residues. The V and J ends lost 9 bases and 3 bases respectively, with 18 bases between them. From germline, CDR1 is LNHDA and CDR2 SQIVND (reference sequence). CDR3 in DNA: TGTGCCAGCACCAAGAGTACAACTCTCAATCAGCCCCAGCATTTT. Protein product: CASTKSTTLNQPQHF.

This clonotype occurred many times. The gene calls are TRBV28 and TRBJ2-1, with TRBD1 matching 9 bases. V was clipped by 4 bases and J by 5 bases; unmatched bases: 9. Germline CDR1 reads MDHEN; CDR2 reads SYDVKM. The CDR3 has 16 amino acids. The CDR3 DNA sequence: TGTGCCAGCAGTTCTTACGGGACAGGGCGTCACAATGAGCAGTTCTTC. It translates to CASSSYGTGRHNEQFF.

This clonotype occurred many times. V gene TRBV11-2 combines with J gene TRBJ2-5; a weak D match, TRBD2 (5 bases). This CDR3 region has 15 residues. CDR1 and CDR2 (germline): SGHAT, FQNNGV. Between the trimmed V and J ends, which lost 1 base and 1 base, there was a span of 10 bases. This CDR3 is CASSLGAAVQETQYF. As DNA, the CDR3 is TGTGCCAGCAGCTTAGGAGCGGCGGTCCAAGAGACCCAGTACTTC.

This clonotype was counted a few times. V is TRBV30 and J is TRBJ2-3; TRBD1 matches 7 bases. Trimming cost V 5 bases and J 1 base; bases outside gene matches: 9. Germline CDR1 and CDR2: GTSNPN and SVGIG (reference sequence). The CDR3 spans 15 residues. CDR3 nucleotides: TGTGCCTGGGGGAAGGGGGCCCGTGGCACAGATACGCAGTATTTT. Encoded protein: CAWGKGARGTDTQYF.

V and J are TRBV7-2 and TRBJ2-3; 7 nucleotides match TRBD2. The CDR3 consists of 17 residues. From germline, CDR1 is SGHTA and CDR2 FQGNSA. Unmatched junction bases numbered 14, after V lost 3 bases and J lost 5 bases. The CDR3 bases are TGTGCCAGCAGCTTGCTGACAGTAGTGGGAGGGTTAGATACGCAGTATTTT. It yields the protein CASSLLTVVGGLDTQYF.

This clonotype was seen many times. This chain connects TRBV30 to TRBJ1-1, with TRBD1 identical over 8 bases. Germline V gives CDR1 GTSNPN, CDR2 SVGIG (reference sequence). J was trimmed by 7 bases and V by 1 base; bases with no gene match: 2. The CDR3 consists of 12 residues. The CDR3 nucleotides read TGTGCCTGGAGTGAGGGACAGGATGAAGCTTTCTTT. Its translation is CAWSEGQDEAFF.

This clonotype was seen a handful of times. Since a much larger clone is just one base distant, this may be a read error. This chain joins TRBV11-2 and TRBJ2-5; 7 nucleotides match TRBD2. CDR3 length equals 17 residues. The germline gives CDR1 SGHAT, CDR2 FQNNGV. CDR3 sequence (DNA): TGTGCCAGCAGCTTAGAGGGCCTAGCGGCAAACCAAGAGACCCGGTACTTC. Its protein is CASSLEGLAANQETRYF.

There are many counts of this clonotype. The chain has TRBV7-2 and TRBJ2-5; 9 bases align to TRBD1. The CDR3 has 14 residues. Germline V gene data show CDR1 as SGHTA and CDR2 as FQGNSA. V lost 2 bases and J lost 8; bases outside the gene matches: 6. CDR3 protein: CASSLYGTGITQYF. In nucleotides, the CDR3 is TGTGCCAGCAGCTTATATGGGACAGGGATCACCCAGTACTTC.

The chain employs TRBV2 and TRBJ2-2; TRBD2 aligns across 13 bases. Germline-derived CDR1 and CDR2 are SNHLY and FYNNEI. The CDR3 covers 13 residues. V shed 9 bases and J 7 bases; nucleotides not matched to a gene: 2. The CDR3 DNA is TGTGCCAGTGGACTAGCGGGAGTCGGGGAGCTGTTTTTT. This gives the protein CASGLAGVGELFF. Complete variable domain (other parts from reference TRBV2 and TRBJ2-2): EPEVTQTPSHQVTQMGQEVILRCVPISNHLYFYWYRQILGQKVEFLVSFYNNEISEKSEIFDDQFSVERPDGSNFTLKIRSTKLEDSAMYFCASGLAGVGELFFGEGSRLTVL.

This chain connects TRBV7-9 to TRBJ1-6; 7 bases agree with TRBD1. V lost 5 bases to trimming and J lost 6 bases; unmatched junction nucleotides: 7. The CDR3 covers 15 residues. Germline CDR1 and CDR2: SEHNR and FQNEAQ (reference sequence). CDR3 nucleotide sequence: TGTGCCAGCAGCACCGGGACAGAGCCTAATTCACCCCTCCACTTT. This sequence encodes CASSTGTEPNSPLHF.

This clonotype was seen ten or more times. The chain has TRBV12-3 or TRBV12-4 and TRBJ2-7, with D hard to call. This CDR3 contains 13 residues. Trimming removed 3 bases from V and 5 bases from J, with 11 bases in between. CDR3 in DNA: TGTGCCAGCAGTTTGGTCTATGCCCACGAGCAGTACTTC. It yields the protein CASSLVYAHEQYF.

The V and J genes are TRBV7-8 and TRBJ2-1, with 7 bases lining up with TRBD2. Trimming took 0 bases from V and 6 from J; bases not matched to a gene: 11. CDR3 length: 17 amino acids. Germline CDR1 SGHVS, CDR2 FQNEAQ. The CDR3: CASSLAMSGKGPNEQFF. In DNA, the CDR3 is TGTGCCAGCAGCTTAGCGATGAGCGGGAAGGGTCCCAATGAGCAGTTCTTC.

This clonotype has only a few counts. This sequence joins TRBV6-2 or TRBV6-3 and TRBJ2-7, with 7 bases identical to TRBD1. The CDR3 length is 15 residues. CDR1 and CDR2 (germline): MNHEY, SVGEGT. The V gene end was trimmed by 2 bases and the J gene end by 3 bases; junction bases not matched to a gene: 7. In nucleotides, the CDR3 is TGTGCCAGCAGTTACCTGACAGGGAGCGTCTACGAGCAGTACTTC. As protein: CASSYLTGSVYEQYF.

V gene TRBV13 combines with J gene TRBJ1-1; 7 positions match TRBD1. This CDR3 comprises 15 residues. V lost 5 bases to trimming and J lost 11 bases; unmatched junction nucleotides: 17. CDR1 and CDR2 (germline): PRHDT, FYEKMQ (reference sequence). DNA for the CDR3: TGTGCCAGCAGCATTCCTGACAGGGCAGTTGGGTCGGCTTTCTTT. This codes for CASSIPDRAVGSAFF. The full variable domain, completed using reference TRBV13 and TRBJ1-1, is AAGVIQSPRHLIKEKRETATLKCYPIPRHDTVYWYQQGPGQDPQFLISFYEKMQSDKGSIPDRFSAQQFSDYHSELNMSSLELGDSALYFCASSIPDRAVGSAFFGQGTRLTVV.

This chain links TRBV5-8 with TRBJ1-5, with unresolved D. The germline gives CDR1 SGHTS, CDR2 YDEGEE. Trimming cost V 2 bases and J 1 base, with 16 bases left between them. The CDR3 consists of 17 residues. The CDR3 nucleotides are TGTGCCAGCAGCTTCTACAGTCAATCGGGGAGCAATCAGCCCCAGCATTTT. Translation gives CASSFYSQSGSNQPQHF.

The CDR3 DNA reads TGTGCCAGCAGTTTATCACGGACAGGGGCCCTAGCCAAAAACATTCAGTACTTC. This sequence encodes CASSLSRTGALAKNIQYF. This chain connects TRBV27 to TRBJ2-4, with TRBD1 matching over 9 bases. The CDR3 contains 18 residues. V lost 0 bases and J lost 0; bases outside the gene matches: 6. Germline-derived CDR1 and CDR2 are MNHEY and SMNVEV (reference sequence).